The entry below gives a single TCR beta chain sequence along with its context. What antigen it recognizes has not been identified. It has no much larger one-base neighbor in the sample; base qualities were not kept. The time point label for this specimen denotes: about 28 days (+/-7) after the second vaccine dose. Because spike-specific TCR depth and breadth did not differ between the two schedules, AZD1222 recipients who got a second dose at roughly 4 weeks were pooled with those who got a second dose at roughly 12 weeks. Vaccinee samples came from UK trials COV001 and COV002, including a single-blind randomized controlled phase 2/3 trial of AZD1222 (ChAdOx1 nCoV-19) in healthy adults. For TCRbeta chain sequencing, PBMC samples from trial participants were taken at day 0 and at day 28 after the second dose. Spanning cysteine to phenylalanine, the CDR3 consists of 14 amino acids. Here the CDR3 DNA is all that survives: 42 bases in frame from base 1. The germline V gene encodes CDR1 SGHRS and CDR2 YFSETQ. Trimming leaves V shorter by 4 bases and J shorter by 1 base, with the junction holding 3 bases beyond the gene matches.

The CDR3 regions of human TCRbeta chains were subjected to immunosequencing. The study's own analysis went as follows. TCRs in the repertoires were matched against a reference library of SARS-CoV-2-specific TCRs that had been generated with the MIRA antigen-specificity platform. Breadth was defined as the fraction of unique TCRs that were SARS-CoV-2-associated. Depth was defined as the fraction of total T cells that were SARS-CoV-2-associated. Using the MIRA data, every spike-specific TCR was mapped to the spike region that the TCR reacted to and assigned to either a CD4 or a CD8 class. Log10-transformed breadth and depth values were compared by one-way ANOVA with Sidak's multiple comparisons tests. Held by TCRdb, this immuneACCESS table contains in-frame sequences only and omits some clones. Under half of the omission traces to an unresolved V gene where checked; the cause of the rest is unknown. The DNA was the basis for D and trimming; V, J and clone size are from that table. A total of approximately 96,000 clones appear in this sample, 75% to 95% of them only once. The ten largest clones capture around a tenth of the sample.

This sample stems from a study of T cell responses to AZD1222 COVID-19 vaccine (dated by TCRdb to about 2021). Turning to the overall study: TCR sequencing covered 233 trial participants: about 210 given two doses of AZD1222 and about 26 given two doses of MenACWY control vaccine. Enrollment into the trials was organized by age into subgroups of 18-55, 56-69 and 70-plus years, and those subgroups contained 148, 28 and 57 TCR-sequenced participants, respectively.

Overall study results and their limits: Because no day 14 peak-response samples were available, repertoires were characterized only after the peak T cell response. Vaccine-associated CD4 TCRs spanned the whole spike protein, with dominant responses in regions 160-218 and 743-854. In the small 56-69-year group, the increase in depth fell short of significance, most likely because of low power. Reportedly, almost half of the unique spike-specific TCRs recognized epitopes lying outside the regions that are mutated in the B.1.351 and B.1.1.7 variants. Participants were mostly white British and included more females than males, and it was suggested by the authors that clonal diversity may have been underestimated. Conclusions about previously exposed vaccinees are limited, since just five or six AZD1222 recipients were seropositive for SARS-CoV-2 at baseline. A significant rise in spike-specific TCR breadth and depth was observed after two AZD1222 doses relative to day 0 and relative to MenACWY recipients.

Recombination joined TRBV5-1 with TRBJ1-1; 8 central bases correspond to TRBD1. The starting material was peripheral blood, obtained 28 days after the second AZD1222 dose. The source of this sequence is an adult who received the AZD1222 COVID-19 vaccine. The CDR3 protein: CASSRDRTNTEAFF. DNA sequence: TGCGCCAGCAGCCGGGACAGGACGAACACTGAAGCTTTCTTT.